This T cell receptor (beta chain) is drawn from a study of blood T cell repertoires in COVID-19. Trimming cost V 5 bases and J 8 bases; bases outside gene matches: 11. CDR3 length equals 15 residues. CDR1 and CDR2 from the germline V gene are SGHNT and YENEEA. TCRdb keeps only in-frame clones here, not all; method: immunoSEQ multiplex PCR. The sample shows approximately 430,000 clones, roughly 85% of them seen only once. This TCR derives from a woman in her thirties with active or convalescent COVID-19. Sequencing was done on a sample of peripheral blood. The V gene is TRBV11-3, the J gene TRBJ2-1; 8 bases match TRBD2. CDR3 sequence: CASSAGTSGFDEQFF. The CDR3 nucleotides are TGTGCCAGCAGCGCCGGGACTAGTGGGTTCGATGAGCAGTTCTTC.